These 28 T cell receptor beta chains were all obtained from the same sample, sequenced in a study of shared clonotypes between healthy human individuals. Naive CD8 populations comprised CD45RO-negative cells positively selected for CCR7, excluding terminally differentiated effector memory CD45RA+ cells. Libraries were prepared by immunoSEQ multiplex PCR; TCRdb keeps only in-frame clonotypes and omits some of them. This sample has about 600,000 clones, with roughly 98% found just once. The sequencing sample was made of naive CD8+ T cells sorted from blood. The source is a man under 40 in good health.

This chain links TRBV9 with TRBJ1-2; D unclear. Germline CDR1 and CDR2: SGDLS and YYNGEE. The CDR3 is 17 amino acids. V lost 0 bases and J 4 bases, leaving 19 bases between the germline ends. CDR3 sequence: CASSVEPSSAGFYGYTF. As DNA, the CDR3 is TGTGCCAGCAGCGTAGAACCCTCTAGCGCTGGCTTCTATGGCTACACCTTC.

Remarks on this clone: The identical CDR3 is also encoded by other nucleotide sequences in the sample. The chain combines TRBV7-8 with TRBJ1-1; D unresolved. Germline-derived CDR1 and CDR2 are SGHVS and FQNEAQ. Trimming left V 5 bases short and J 0 bases short, with 1 base between. This CDR3 comprises 11 residues. The CDR3 DNA sequence: TGTGCCAGCAGCCTGAACACTGAAGCTTTCTTT. It translates to CASSLNTEAFF.

The V call is TRBV2, the J call TRBJ2-7; D is possibly TRBD2 (5 bases). CDR1 is SNHLY, CDR2 FYNNEI, per germline. This CDR3 comprises 11 residues. Trimming pared 7 bases from V and 6 bases from J, leaving 10 bases between. In nucleotides, the CDR3 is TGTGCCAGCACCAAGAGCGGCGAGCAGTACTTC. As protein: CASTKSGEQYF.

V usage is TRBV13 and J usage is TRBJ2-7; no definite D call. The V gene lost 1 base and the J gene lost 1 base, with 5 bases spanning the gap. The CDR3 has 13 residues. Looked up from germline, CDR1 is PRHDT and CDR2 is FYEKMQ (reference sequence). The CDR3 DNA reads as TGTGCCAGCAGCTTAGACGGTTCCTACGAGCAGTACTTC. It specifies CASSLDGSYEQYF.

The chain is built from TRBV14 and TRBJ2-4; tentative D call: TRBD2 (5 bases). This CDR3 contains 13 residues. Deletions cut 4 bases from V and 6 bases from J, with 10 bases between. Germline V gene lookup returns CDR1 SGHDN and CDR2 FVKESK. CDR3 residues: CASSPGSGNIQYF. The CDR3 DNA follows: TGTGCCAGCAGCCCGGGGAGCGGAAACATTCAGTACTTC.

This rearrangement joins TRBV29-1 to TRBJ2-1; D is ambiguous. Germline values: CDR1 SQVTM, CDR2 ANQGSEA. This CDR3 is built from 12 residues. V was clipped by 2 bases and J by 5 bases, with 7 bases between them. For the CDR3, the DNA is TGCAGCGTTGAACCCCAAAACAATGAGCAGTTCTTC. Translated, it gives CSVEPQNNEQFF.

The rearrangement uses TRBV11-2 and TRBJ2-5, with 8 bases that match TRBD1. CDR3 length: 18 amino acids. Trimming at V came to 4 bases and at J to 2 bases, leaving 15 bases not matched to a gene. Germline CDR1 SGHAT, CDR2 FQNNGV. The CDR3 is CASSSTQDRVLRQETQYF. The CDR3 nucleotides read TGTGCCAGCAGCTCAACACAGGACAGGGTTTTACGGCAAGAGACCCAGTACTTC. Combining the CDR3 with reference TRBV11-2 and TRBJ2-5 gives the whole variable domain EAGVAQSPRYKIIEKRQSVAFWCNPISGHATLYWYQQILGQGPKLLIQFQNNGVVDDSQLPKDRFSAERLKGVDSTLKIQPAKLEDSAVYLCASSSTQDRVLRQETQYFGPGTRLLVL.

The chain links TRBV9 to TRBJ2-1; D is undetermined. CDR1 is SGDLS and CDR2 is YYNGEE in the germline V gene. CDR3 length: 12 residues. V lost 7 bases and J 0 bases, leaving 5 bases between the germline ends. The CDR3 DNA is TGTGCCAGCGGGGACTCCTACAATGAGCAGTTCTTC. This sequence encodes CASGDSYNEQFF.

This sequence joins TRBV9 and TRBJ1-1, with TRBD1 as a possible D gene (6 bases). Trimming pared 4 bases from V and 10 bases from J, leaving 20 bases between. The CDR3 contains 14 residues. Per germline, CDR1 SGDLS and CDR2 YYNGEE. The CDR3 protein is CASSPPGRGAGAFF. The CDR3 DNA follows: TGTGCCAGCAGCCCCCCCGGCAGGGGCGCGGGAGCTTTCTTT.

The chain carries TRBV9 and TRBJ1-2, with D uncertain. Between the trimmed V and J ends, which lost 3 bases and 13 bases, there was a span of 10 bases. CDR1 SGDLS and CDR2 YYNGEE come from the germline V gene. The CDR3 has 10 residues. The CDR3 coding sequence is TGTGCCAGCAGCGGGAGGGCCAGCACCTTC. It yields the protein CASSGRASTF.

The genes are TRBV9 and TRBJ2-3; D gene ambiguous. The CDR3 sequence is 13 residues long. Between the trimmed V and J ends, which lost 3 bases and 4 bases, there was a span of 9 bases. Germline lookup yields CDR1 SGDLS and CDR2 YYNGEE. The CDR3: CASSAESADTQYF. The CDR3 bases are TGTGCCAGCAGCGCGGAAAGCGCAGATACGCAGTATTTT.

The chain links TRBV5-6 to TRBJ1-5; tentative D call: TRBD1 (5 bases). This CDR3 has 13 residues. V lost 6 bases to trimming and J lost 4 bases, with 11 bases between them. The germline V gene has CDR1 SGHDT and CDR2 YYEEEE. The CDR3 nucleotides are TGTGCCAGCATGGGATGGGGGAATCAGCCCCAGCATTTT. Translation: CASMGWGNQPQHF.

The chain uses TRBV6-5 and TRBJ2-5; D ambiguous. The CDR3 spans 14 residues. The V and J ends lost 5 bases and 5 bases respectively, with 15 bases between them. CDR1 MNHEY and CDR2 SVGAGI come from the germline V gene. CDR3 sequence (DNA): TGTGCCAGCAGTCCCCTCCCGGGCGAGGAGACCCAGTACTTC. Amino acid sequence: CASSPLPGEETQYF.

CDR3 in DNA: TGTGCCAGCAGCTCTTACCGGGAGAGCTCCTACAATGAGCAGTTCTTC. This codes for CASSSYRESSYNEQFF. The chain recombines TRBV7-2 with TRBJ2-1, with D possibly being TRBD2 (6 bases). The CDR3 loop spans 16 amino acids. Germline assignment: CDR1 SGHTA and CDR2 FQGNSA. The ends were cut back, 4 bases at V and 0 bases at J, with 13 bases in the middle.

The genes are TRBV5-1 and TRBJ2-7; 8 bases line up with TRBD2. Germline V gives CDR1 SGHRS, CDR2 YFSETQ. V lost 0 bases, J lost 5 bases, and 7 bases stayed unmatched. The CDR3 is 15 residues long. DNA for the CDR3: TGCGCCAGCAGCTTGGGAAGCGGGAGTGGCAACGAGCAGTACTTC. This gives the protein CASSLGSGSGNEQYF.

The chain has TRBV27 and TRBJ2-7; perhaps TRBD2 as D (5 bases). The germline V gene has CDR1 MNHEY and CDR2 SMNVEV (reference sequence). With 5 bases removed from V and 2 bases from J, the gap between germline ends came to 19 bases. CDR3 length: 16 residues. The CDR3 DNA is TGTGCCAGCAGTACCAAAGTGGGCGGGCAAACCTACGAGCAGTACTTC. Translating it yields CASSTKVGGQTYEQYF.

The CDR3 spells CASSSGLNTNQPQHF. The CDR3 nucleotides read TGTGCCAGCAGCTCGGGACTGAATACCAATCAGCCCCAGCATTTT. The V call is TRBV7-9, the J call TRBJ1-5; maybe TRBD1 (5 bases). Germline assignment: CDR1 SEHNR and CDR2 FQNEAQ (reference sequence). The CDR3 length is 15 residues. V was pared by 4 bases and J by 3 bases, with 13 bases between. Full variable domain (outside the CDR3, taken from reference TRBV7-9 and TRBJ1-5): DTGVSQNPRHKITKRGQNVTFRCDPISEHNRLYWYRQTLGQGPEFLTYFQNEAQLEKSRLLSDRFSAERPKGSFSTLEIQRTEQGDSAMYLCASSSGLNTNQPQHFGDGTRLSIL.

In nucleotides, the CDR3 is TGTGCCAGCAGCTTGGGAACACCCGGCTGGGGCTACACCTTC. Translation gives CASSLGTPGWGYTF. V and J are TRBV5-6 and TRBJ1-2; D remains ambiguous. V lost 0 bases and J lost 8, with 14 bases in between. Germline CDR1 SGHDT, CDR2 YYEEEE. The CDR3 runs to 14 residues.

The chain carries TRBV5-1 and TRBJ2-7; no clear D. V gave up 0 bases and J gave up 5 bases, with 15 bases separating them. The CDR3 runs to 15 residues. The germline gives CDR1 SGHRS, CDR2 YFSETQ. The chain's CDR3 is CASSLANGPGHEQYF. As DNA, the CDR3 is TGCGCCAGCAGCTTGGCCAACGGACCCGGCCACGAGCAGTACTTC.

V is TRBV6-6 and J is TRBJ2-1; 11 bases map to TRBD2. The CDR3 sequence is 16 residues long. Germline V gene lookup returns CDR1 MNHNY and CDR2 SVGAGI (reference sequence). Trimming removed 6 bases from V and 9 bases from J; junction bases left unmatched: 13. CDR3 nucleotides: TGTGCCAGCAGACTCGGACTAGCGGGCACAACGGGTGAGCAGTTCTTC. This gives the protein CASRLGLAGTTGEQFF.

The chain combines TRBV2 with TRBJ2-7, with D unresolved. This CDR3 comprises 11 residues. Germline V lookup: CDR1 SNHLY, CDR2 FYNNEI. V lost 6 bases to trimming and J lost 4 bases, with 7 bases between them. CDR3 nucleotide sequence: TGTGCCAGCAGCCTGGGATACGAGCAGTACTTC. It encodes CASSLGYEQYF.

This clone has a single count. The chain joins TRBV6-1 to TRBJ2-7; 7 bases are a match to TRBD2. This CDR3 region has 14 residues. Germline assignment: CDR1 MNHNS and CDR2 SASEGT. The V and J ends lost 2 bases and 3 bases, in that order; junction bases with no gene match: 4. The CDR3 here is CASSELASGYEQYF. DNA for the CDR3: TGTGCCAGCAGTGAACTGGCTAGCGGCTACGAGCAGTACTTC.

This chain connects TRBV7-9 to TRBJ2-1; tentatively, D is TRBD1 (6 bases). Germline assignment: CDR1 SEHNR and CDR2 FQNEAQ (reference sequence). The CDR3 loop spans 16 amino acids. The V gene lost 5 bases and the J gene lost 2 bases, with 16 bases spanning the gap. The CDR3 sequence is CASSTTGTPPYNEQFF. DNA for the CDR3: TGTGCCAGCAGCACCACAGGGACACCCCCCTACAATGAGCAGTTCTTC.

The V and J genes are TRBV7-6 and TRBJ2-7; D may be TRBD1 (5 bases). CDR1 is SGHVS, CDR2 FNYEAQ, per germline. The length of the CDR3 is 14 residues. Trimming removed 5 bases from V and 2 bases from J, with 13 bases in between. As DNA, the CDR3 is TGTGCCAGCAGCACAGGACCAGCCCCCTACGAGCAGTACTTC. This sequence encodes CASSTGPAPYEQYF.

This sequence joins TRBV9 and TRBJ2-3; a weak D match, TRBD2 (7 bases). The CDR3 has 18 residues. V shed 3 bases and J shed 1 base, with 21 bases lying between them. Germline loops: CDR1 SGDLS, CDR2 YYNGEE. The chain's CDR3 is CASSESPWGGAGTDTQYF. CDR3 coding DNA: TGTGCCAGCAGCGAGAGCCCCTGGGGGGGGGCGGGCACAGATACGCAGTATTTT. The complete variable domain, with remaining parts taken from reference TRBV9 and TRBJ2-3, reads DSGVTQTPKHLITATGQRVTLRCSPRSGDLSVYWYQQSLDQGLQFLIQYYNGEERAKGNILERFSAQQFPDLHSELNLSSLELGDSALYFCASSESPWGGAGTDTQYFGPGTRLTVL.

This clone has just one count. This chain links TRBV29-1 with TRBJ1-1; D gene uncertain. Trimming removed 1 base from V and 4 bases from J, with 10 bases in between. The length of the CDR3 is 13 residues. Germline assignment: CDR1 SQVTM and CDR2 ANQGSEA. The chain's CDR3 is CSVEALDPTEAFF. The CDR3 DNA reads as TGCAGCGTTGAAGCCCTTGACCCCACTGAAGCTTTCTTT.

The chain couples TRBV29-1 to TRBJ1-1; no clear D gene. Germline CDR1 reads SQVTM; CDR2 reads ANQGSEA. The ends were cut back, 5 bases at V and 0 bases at J, with 7 bases in the middle. This CDR3 comprises 12 residues. The chain's CDR3 is CSVLDLNTEAFF. The DNA of the CDR3 is TGCAGCGTTCTGGACCTGAACACTGAAGCTTTCTTT.

This chain links TRBV5-6 with TRBJ2-7; TRBD1 matches 8 bases. Trimming cost V 4 bases and J 2 bases; bases outside gene matches: 8. Per the germline V gene, CDR1 is SGHDT and CDR2 is YYEEEE. There are 15 residues in the CDR3. The CDR3 DNA reads TGTGCCAGCAGCGGGGGACAGGCCAATCCCTACGAGCAGTACTTC. Protein product: CASSGGQANPYEQYF.